These 14 T cell receptor beta chains share one sample of origin, sequenced in a study of cytomegalovirus exposure and HLA in healthy donors. Amplification used 60 Vbeta primers and 13 Jbeta primers. TCRdb keeps only in-frame clones here, not all; method: immunoSEQ multiplex PCR. Seen here are roughly 170,000 clones, over 70% observed once, and the top ten hold around 7.3%. Sequenced: PBMCs. Every receptor here comes from a young man in good health and CMV-seropositive.

The chain has TRBV28 and TRBJ2-7; TRBD1 aligns across 7 bases. This CDR3 contains 14 residues. V lost 4 bases and J lost 6; bases outside the gene matches: 9. CDR1 and CDR2 (germline): MDHEN, SYDVKM. CDR3 nucleotides: TGTGCCAGCAGTTCTAGGCCCCGGGACAGCGAGCAGTACTTC. Protein sequence: CASSSRPRDSEQYF.

This clone came up once. The chain joins TRBV7-9 to TRBJ2-3, with 12 nucleotides matching TRBD2. The CDR3 length is 17 residues. The V and J ends lost 2 bases and 1 base, in that order; junction bases with no gene match: 4. Germline loops: CDR1 SEHNR, CDR2 FQNEAQ (reference sequence). This CDR3 is CASSLISSGGGTDTQYF. In nucleotides, the CDR3 is TGTGCCAGCAGCTTAATCTCTAGCGGGGGGGGCACAGATACGCAGTATTTT.

This clone was detected once. The chain has TRBV13 and TRBJ2-1; possible D gene TRBD2, 7 bases. Trimming stripped 3 bases from V and 2 bases from J, with 8 bases between. The CDR3 contains 14 residues. Germline values: CDR1 PRHDT, CDR2 FYEKMQ (reference sequence). In DNA form, the CDR3 reads TGTGCCAGCAGCTTCGGGGGGCCCTACAATGAGCAGTTCTTC. It codes for CASSFGGPYNEQFF.

V is TRBV9 and J is TRBJ2-5, with 7 positions matching TRBD1. The J call is in doubt because the DNA end fits TRBJ2-7 better. Germline values: CDR1 SGDLS, CDR2 YYNGEE. The CDR3 is 14 residues long. The CDR3 sequence is CASSGPGTAYEQYF. The CDR3 DNA reads as TGTGCCAGCAGCGGACCCGGGACAGCTTACGAGCAGTACTTC.

V and J are TRBV29-1 and TRBJ2-1; D remains unclear. The length of the CDR3 is 15 residues. Germline V lookup: CDR1 SQVTM, CDR2 ANQGSEA. With 1 base removed from V and 0 bases from J, the gap between germline ends came to 10 bases. This CDR3 is CSVEGLPGSYNEQFF. In DNA, the CDR3 is TGCAGCGTTGAAGGACTTCCCGGCTCCTACAATGAGCAGTTCTTC.

The CDR3 sequence: CASSSQRGGLDEQFF. The CDR3, as DNA: TGTGCCAGCAGCTCCCAGCGGGGGGGCCTCGATGAGCAGTTCTTC. The chain is built from TRBV7-2 and TRBJ2-1, with 10 positions matching TRBD2. The CDR3 length is 15 residues. The V and J ends lost 4 bases and 8 bases, in that order; junction bases with no gene match: 8. Germline-derived CDR1 and CDR2 are SGHTA and FQGNSA.

This sequence joins TRBV5-5 and TRBJ1-6; 9 nucleotides agree with TRBD1. Per the germline V gene, CDR1 is SGHKS and CDR2 is YYEKEE (reference sequence). This CDR3 is 14 amino acids long. Unmatched junction bases numbered 3, after V lost 4 bases and J lost 7 bases. This chain's CDR3 is CASSPGQGNSPLHF. The CDR3 nucleotides are TGTGCCAGCAGCCCGGGACAGGGAAATTCACCCCTCCACTTT.

Turning to this clone: The junction does not match germline at one end; this may be a read error. This sequence joins TRBV7-2 and TRBJ1-2; D is ambiguous. The CDR3 is 15 amino acids. In germline, CDR1 is SGHTA, CDR2 FQGNSA. CDR3 loop: CAGSPRGIANYGYTF. CDR3 coding DNA: TGTGCCGGCAGCCCCCGGGGAATAGCTAACTATGGCTACACCTTC.

The V call is TRBV4-1, the J call TRBJ1-3; a weak D match, TRBD1 (6 bases). The germline V gene has CDR1 MGHRA and CDR2 YSYEKL. Between the trimmed V and J ends, which lost 3 bases and 3 bases, there was a span of 15 bases. This CDR3 contains 16 residues. In DNA, the CDR3 is TGCGCCAGCAGCCAGGATGGGGGGGCGGGTGGAAACACCATATATTTT. Translated: CASSQDGGAGGNTIYF.

The rearrangement links TRBV6-5 to TRBJ2-6; no reliable D call. This CDR3 comprises 13 residues. Trimming stripped 6 bases from V and 1 base from J, with 4 bases between. Germline CDR1 reads MNHEY; CDR2 reads SVGAGI. The CDR3 DNA is TGTGCCAGCAGCAGGTCTGGGGCCAACGTCCTGACTTTC. It is translated as CASSRSGANVLTF.

CDR3 sequence reads: CASSYVAGGNYEQYF. As DNA, the CDR3 is TGTGCCAGCAGTTACGTGGCGGGAGGGAACTACGAGCAGTACTTC. This chain joins TRBV6-5 and TRBJ2-7, with TRBD2 identical over 9 bases. Germline trimming cut 2 bases from V and 3 bases from J; bases unmatched to any gene: 5. This CDR3 is built from 15 residues. Germline lookup yields CDR1 MNHEY and CDR2 SVGAGI.

The J gene is TRBJ1-3, the V gene TRBV6-5, with 11 bases lining up with TRBD1. Germline assignment: CDR1 MNHEY and CDR2 SVGAGI. V shed 5 bases, J shed 4 bases, and the junction held 4 bases outside the gene matches. The CDR3 runs 15 residues. CDR3 region: CASSGGQGVGNTIYF. CDR3 nucleotides: TGTGCCAGCAGTGGGGGACAGGGGGTCGGAAACACCATATATTTT.

This rearrangement joins TRBV4-2 to TRBJ2-7; D perhaps matches TRBD1 (5 bases). The germline V gene encodes CDR1 LGHNA and CDR2 YNFKEQ. V was shortened by 1 base and J by 6 bases, with 19 bases between the two germline ends. This CDR3 comprises 16 residues. The CDR3 protein is CASSQGQGHESREQYF. The CDR3 nucleotides are TGTGCCAGCAGCCAAGGGCAGGGCCATGAATCGCGCGAGCAGTACTTC.

The rearrangement joins TRBV30 to TRBJ1-2; TRBD1 aligns across 9 bases. Germline V gene data show CDR1 as GTSNPN and CDR2 as SVGIG (reference sequence). V lost 3 bases and J lost 8; bases outside the gene matches: 10. The CDR3 is 14 residues long. The CDR3 DNA reads as TGTGCCTGGAGGGGACAGGGAGACTTAAGGGGCTACACCTTC. Translated, it gives CAWRGQGDLRGYTF.